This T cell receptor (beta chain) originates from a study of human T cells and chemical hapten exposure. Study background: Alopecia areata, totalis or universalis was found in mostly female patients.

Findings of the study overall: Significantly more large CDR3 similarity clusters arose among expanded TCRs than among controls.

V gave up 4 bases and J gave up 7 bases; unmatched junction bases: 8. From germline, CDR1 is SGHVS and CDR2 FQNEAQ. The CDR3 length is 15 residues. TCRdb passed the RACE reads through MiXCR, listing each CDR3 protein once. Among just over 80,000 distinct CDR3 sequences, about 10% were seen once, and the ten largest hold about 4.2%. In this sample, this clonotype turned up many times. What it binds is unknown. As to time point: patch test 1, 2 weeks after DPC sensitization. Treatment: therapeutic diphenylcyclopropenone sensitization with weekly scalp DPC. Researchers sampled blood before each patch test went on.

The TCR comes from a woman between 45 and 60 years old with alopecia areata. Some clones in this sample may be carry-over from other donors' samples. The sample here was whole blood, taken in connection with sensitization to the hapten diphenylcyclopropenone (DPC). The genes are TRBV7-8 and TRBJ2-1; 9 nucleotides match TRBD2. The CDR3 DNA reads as TGTGCCAGCAGCTCAGGAGCGGGAGGAAGAAATGAGCAGTTCTTC. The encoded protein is CASSSGAGGRNEQFF.